This TCR beta chain comes out of a study of T cell changes during pregnancy in multiple sclerosis. This CDR3 is built from 13 residues. Germline CDR1 and CDR2: LNHNV and YYDKDF (reference sequence). With 10 bases removed from V and 8 bases from J, the gap between germline ends came to 17 bases. Method: immunoSEQ multiplex PCR; TCRdb's copy keeps in-frame clones and lacks some. The table has over 90,000 clones, 91% seen once. The V gene is TRBV15, the J gene TRBJ2-2; maybe TRBD2 (5 bases). The sample in question was peripheral blood, obtained before pregnancy. The clonotype originates from a female donor with multiple sclerosis, enrolled in a pregnancy study. The CDR3 nucleotides are TGTGCCAGCCGGGCGGGTGCAGGTGGGGAGCTGTTTTTT. Encoded protein: CASRAGAGGELFF.